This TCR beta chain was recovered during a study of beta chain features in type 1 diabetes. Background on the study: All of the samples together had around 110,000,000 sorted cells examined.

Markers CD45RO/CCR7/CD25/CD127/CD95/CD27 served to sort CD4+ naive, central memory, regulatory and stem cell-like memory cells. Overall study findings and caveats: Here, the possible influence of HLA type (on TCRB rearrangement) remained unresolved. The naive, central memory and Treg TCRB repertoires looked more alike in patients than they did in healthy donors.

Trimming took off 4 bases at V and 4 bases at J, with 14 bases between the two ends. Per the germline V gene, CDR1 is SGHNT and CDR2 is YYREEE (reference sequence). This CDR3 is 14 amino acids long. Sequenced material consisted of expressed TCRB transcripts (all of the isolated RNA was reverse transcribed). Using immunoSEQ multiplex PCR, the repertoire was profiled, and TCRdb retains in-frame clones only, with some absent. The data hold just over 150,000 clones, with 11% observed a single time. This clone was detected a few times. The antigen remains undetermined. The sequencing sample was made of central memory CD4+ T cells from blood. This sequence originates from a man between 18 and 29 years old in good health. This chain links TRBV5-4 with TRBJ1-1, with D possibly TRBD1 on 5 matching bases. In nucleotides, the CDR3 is TGTGCCAGCAGCCCAGTCCAGGGTATCACTGAAGCTTTCTTT. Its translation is CASSPVQGITEAFF. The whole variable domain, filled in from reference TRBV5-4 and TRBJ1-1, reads ETGVTQSPTHLIKTRGQQVTLRCSSQSGHNTVSWYQQALGQGPQFIFQYYREEENGRGNFPPRFSGLQFPNYSSELNVNALELDDSALYLCASSPVQGITEAFFGQGTRLTVV.